This record looks at one TCR beta chain sequence and its context. Its antigen is not identified. This sample was included in a study of molecular identifiers for immune sequencing clone quantification. Whole-study findings and limits: Effector cells had over 98% of their molecules in clones above 20 RNA copies, while naive cells had under 1%.

Libraries of naive CD8 T cells were made from about 19,000 to 1,100,000 sorted cells. They used 10%, 30% or 50% RNA. A CD8+CD4-CCR7+CD45RA+ phenotype served as the sorting definition for naive CD8 T cells. Trimming left V 5 bases short and J 3 bases short, with 14 bases between. The V gene's germline CDR1 is MNHEY and CDR2 SVGEGT. CDR3 length: 14 amino acids. Preparation methods for the bulk TCR libraries were those previously described, with listed TCR primers. TCRdb analysed the PCR reads with MiXCR anew, one entry per CDR3 protein. The sample shows 400,000 to 600,000 distinct CDR3 sequences, around 25% of them seen only once.

Sequenced sample: naive CD8+ T cells from blood, with Jurkat cell RNA spiked in. Specified subset: FACS-sorted CD8+CD4-CCR7+CD45RA+ naive T cells. The V gene is TRBV6-2 or TRBV6-3, the J gene TRBJ2-7; the D call may be TRBD1 or TRBD2 (5 bases each). The sequence was collected from a human donor in good health. Some libraries in this study had Jurkat cell RNA spiked in. CDR3 in amino acids: CASSDLGVYYEQYF. Here the CDR3 DNA reads TGTGCCAGCAGTGACTTGGGGGTGTACTACGAGCAGTACTTC.